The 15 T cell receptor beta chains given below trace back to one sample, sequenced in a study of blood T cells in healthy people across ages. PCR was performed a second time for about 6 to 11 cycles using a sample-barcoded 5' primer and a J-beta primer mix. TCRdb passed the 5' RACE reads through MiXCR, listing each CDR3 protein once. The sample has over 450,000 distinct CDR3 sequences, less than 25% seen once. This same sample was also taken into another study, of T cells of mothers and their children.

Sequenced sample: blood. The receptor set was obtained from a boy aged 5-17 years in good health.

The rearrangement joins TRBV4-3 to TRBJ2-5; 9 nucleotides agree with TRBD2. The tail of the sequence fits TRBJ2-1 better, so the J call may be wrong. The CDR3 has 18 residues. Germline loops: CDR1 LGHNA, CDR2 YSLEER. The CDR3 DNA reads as TGCGCCAGCAGCCAAGAGCCAGCGGGGGGCATAACCTACAATGAGCAGTTCTTC. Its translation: CASSQEPAGGITYNEQFF.

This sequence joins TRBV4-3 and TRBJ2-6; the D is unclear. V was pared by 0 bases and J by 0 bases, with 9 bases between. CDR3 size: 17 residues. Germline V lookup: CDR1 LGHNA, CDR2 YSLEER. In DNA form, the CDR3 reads TGCGCCAGCAGCCAAGATAGGCTTATCTCTGGGGCCAACGTCCTGACTTTC. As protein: CASSQDRLISGANVLTF.

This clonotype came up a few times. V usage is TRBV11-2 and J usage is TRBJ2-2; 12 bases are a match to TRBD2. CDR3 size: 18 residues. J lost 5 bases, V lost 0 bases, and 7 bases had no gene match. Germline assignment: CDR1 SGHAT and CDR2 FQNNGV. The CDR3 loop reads CASSLDLAGGPRTGELFF. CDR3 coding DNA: TGTGCCAGCAGCTTAGATCTAGCGGGGGGGCCGCGAACCGGGGAGCTGTTTTTT.

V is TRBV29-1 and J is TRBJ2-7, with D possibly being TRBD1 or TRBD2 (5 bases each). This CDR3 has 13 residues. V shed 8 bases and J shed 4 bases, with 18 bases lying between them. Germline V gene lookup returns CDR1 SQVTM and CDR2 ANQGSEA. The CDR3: CSIKAGTEYEQYF. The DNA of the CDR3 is TGCAGCATTAAAGCCGGGACGGAGTACGAGCAGTACTTC.

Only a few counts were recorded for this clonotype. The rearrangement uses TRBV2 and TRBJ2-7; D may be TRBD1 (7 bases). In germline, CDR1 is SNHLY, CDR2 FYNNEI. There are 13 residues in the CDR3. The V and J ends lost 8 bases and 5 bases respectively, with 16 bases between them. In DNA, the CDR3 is TGTGCCAGCGCCAGGAGGGACAGCGACGAGCAGTACTTC. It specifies CASARRDSDEQYF.

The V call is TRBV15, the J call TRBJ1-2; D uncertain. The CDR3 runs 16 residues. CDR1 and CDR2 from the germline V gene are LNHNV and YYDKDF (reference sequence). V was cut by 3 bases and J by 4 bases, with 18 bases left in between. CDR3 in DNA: TGTGCCACCAGCAGGACCGGGCTAGTTGGCAGCTATGGCTACACCTTC. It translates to CATSRTGLVGSYGYTF.

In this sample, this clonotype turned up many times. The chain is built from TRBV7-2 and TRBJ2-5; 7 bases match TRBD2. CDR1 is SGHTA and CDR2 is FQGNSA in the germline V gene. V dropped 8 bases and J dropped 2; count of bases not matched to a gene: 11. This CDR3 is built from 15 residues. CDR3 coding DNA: TGTGCCAGCCGTATGGGTAGCGGGTTTCAAGAGACCCAGTACTTC. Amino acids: CASRMGSGFQETQYF.

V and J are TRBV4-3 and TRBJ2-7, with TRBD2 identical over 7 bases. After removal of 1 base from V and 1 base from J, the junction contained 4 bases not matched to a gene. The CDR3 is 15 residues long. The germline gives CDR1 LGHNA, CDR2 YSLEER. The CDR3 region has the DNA TGCGCCAGCAGCCAAGCGGCTAGCGGATCCTACGAGCAGTACTTC. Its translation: CASSQAASGSYEQYF.

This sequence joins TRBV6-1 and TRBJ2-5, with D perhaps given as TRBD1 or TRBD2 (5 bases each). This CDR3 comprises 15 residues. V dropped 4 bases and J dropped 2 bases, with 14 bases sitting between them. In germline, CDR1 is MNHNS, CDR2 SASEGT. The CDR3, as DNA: TGTGCCAGCAGTGCCTTAACTGGGGGACAAGAGACCCAGTACTTC. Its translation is CASSALTGGQETQYF.

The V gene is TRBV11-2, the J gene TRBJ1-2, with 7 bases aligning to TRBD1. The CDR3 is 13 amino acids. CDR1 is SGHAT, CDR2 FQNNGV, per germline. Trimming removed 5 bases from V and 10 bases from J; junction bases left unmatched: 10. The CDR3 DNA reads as TGTGCCAGCAGCGAGACAGGGCCGGGGACCTACACCTTC. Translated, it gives CASSETGPGTYTF.

In nucleotides, the CDR3 is TGCAGCGTTGGGGGAGATAACTATGGCTACACCTTC. Amino acids: CSVGGDNYGYTF. V is TRBV29-1 and J is TRBJ1-2; D gene uncertain. V was shortened by 4 bases and J by 1 base, with 7 bases between the two germline ends. The germline gives CDR1 SQVTM, CDR2 ANQGSEA. The CDR3 covers 12 residues. Filled out from reference TRBV29-1 and TRBJ1-2, the complete variable domain reads SAVISQKPSRDICQRGTSLTIQCQVDSQVTMMFWYRQQPGQSLTLIATANQGSEATYESGFVIDKFPISRPNLTFSTLTVSNMSPEDSSIYLCSVGGDNYGYTFGSGTRLTVV.

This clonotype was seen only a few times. The CDR3 here is CASGPQTGIYGYTF. CDR3 DNA: TGCGCCAGCGGACCCCAGACAGGGATCTATGGCTACACCTTC. V gene TRBV5-1 combines with J gene TRBJ1-2; 7 bases line up with TRBD1. The CDR3 has 14 amino acids. Germline V gives CDR1 SGHRS, CDR2 YFSETQ. The V and J ends lost 7 bases and 4 bases, in that order; junction bases with no gene match: 10.

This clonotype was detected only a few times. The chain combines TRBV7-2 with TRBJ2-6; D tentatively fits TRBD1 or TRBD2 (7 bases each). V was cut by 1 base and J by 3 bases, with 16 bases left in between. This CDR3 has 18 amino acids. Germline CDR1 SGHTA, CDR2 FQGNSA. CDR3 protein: CASSLVMSGGDGANVLTF. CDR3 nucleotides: TGTGCCAGCAGCTTAGTTATGTCAGGGGGGGATGGGGCCAACGTCCTGACTTTC.

CDR3 in amino acids: CASTWGLAGETQYF. Written as DNA, the CDR3 is TGTGCCAGCACCTGGGGACTTGCCGGGGAGACCCAGTACTTC. The V call is TRBV2, the J call TRBJ2-5; D perhaps matches TRBD2 (6 bases). Germline CDR1 and CDR2: SNHLY and FYNNEI. This CDR3 comprises 14 residues. V was cut by 7 bases and J by 5 bases, with 17 bases left in between.

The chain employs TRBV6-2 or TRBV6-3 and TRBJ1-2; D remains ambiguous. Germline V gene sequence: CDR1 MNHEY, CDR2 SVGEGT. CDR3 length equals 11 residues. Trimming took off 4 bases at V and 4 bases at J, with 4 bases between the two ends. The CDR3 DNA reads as TGTGCCAGCAGTTTTACCTATGGCTACACCTTC. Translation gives CASSFTYGYTF.